This entry lists 15 T cell receptor beta chains sequenced from one sample in a study of T cells in tuberculosis. The data were produced by immunoSEQ multiplex PCR, yet TCRdb's version contains in-frame clones alone and is incomplete. The sample shows 20,000 to 25,000 clones, 97% of them seen only once. Material for sequencing was PBMCs. Receptors were obtained from a donor between 5 and 29 years old with latent tuberculosis or without tuberculosis infection.

The rearrangement links TRBV30 to TRBJ1-2; TRBD1 aligns across 9 bases. The ends lost 3 bases at V and 5 bases at J; junction bases unmatched: 10. In germline, CDR1 is GTSNPN, CDR2 SVGIG (reference sequence). The CDR3 covers 15 residues. The CDR3 sequence is CAWRPDRGTSYGYTF. The DNA for the CDR3 is TGTGCCTGGAGGCCAGACAGGGGGACGTCTTATGGCTACACCTTC.

J is TRBJ1-1 and V is TRBV19; D might be TRBD1 (6 bases). The CDR3 has 13 residues. V was pared by 3 bases and J by 8 bases, with 13 bases between. CDR1 LNHDA and CDR2 SQIVND come from the germline V gene (reference sequence). The CDR3: CASSIGRQEEAFF. CDR3 sequence (DNA): TGTGCCAGTAGTATTGGGCGACAGGAAGAAGCTTTCTTT.

This clone was picked up one time. V is TRBV19 and J is TRBJ2-1; TRBD2 matches at 9 bases. CDR1 LNHDA and CDR2 SQIVND come from the germline V gene (reference sequence). V trimming: 4 bases; J trimming: 2 bases; junction bases outside the gene matches: 9. This CDR3 has 17 residues. The CDR3 DNA sequence: TGTGCCAGTAGTAGGGACGGAGTAGCGGGAGCCTACAATGAGCAGTTCTTC. It encodes CASSRDGVAGAYNEQFF. Full variable domain (outside the CDR3, taken from reference TRBV19 and TRBJ2-1): DGGITQSPKYLFRKEGQNVTLSCEQNLNHDAMYWYRQDPGQGLRLIYYSQIVNDFQKGDIAEGYSVSREKKESFPLTVTSAQKNPTAFYLCASSRDGVAGAYNEQFFGPGTRLTVL.

The chain combines TRBV5-1 with TRBJ2-7; a possible D gene is TRBD1 (7 bases). Looked up from germline, CDR1 is SGHRS and CDR2 is YFSETQ. Between the trimmed V and J ends, which lost 0 bases and 5 bases, there was a span of 18 bases. The CDR3 runs 16 residues. The CDR3 protein is CASSLEGGQRLHEQYF. The CDR3 DNA follows: TGCGCCAGCAGCTTGGAGGGGGGACAGCGGTTACACGAGCAGTACTTC.

The CDR3 protein is CACYPGTDYGYTF. The DNA for the CDR3 is TGTGCCTGTTATCCCGGGACAGACTATGGCTACACCTTC. The J gene is TRBJ1-2, the V gene TRBV30; 7 bases are a match to TRBD1. Germline lookup yields CDR1 GTSNPN and CDR2 SVGIG (reference sequence). This CDR3 is built from 13 residues. V shed 6 bases, J shed 3 bases, and the junction held 7 bases outside the gene matches.

The chain recombines TRBV29-1 with TRBJ2-1; D is perhaps TRBD1 (5 bases). Germline loops: CDR1 SQVTM, CDR2 ANQGSEA. The CDR3 extends over 14 amino acids. V was shortened by 3 bases and J by 0 bases, with 9 bases between the two germline ends. In DNA, the CDR3 is TGCAGCGTTGATCAGGGCAGCTCCTACAATGAGCAGTTCTTC. Residues: CSVDQGSSYNEQFF.

The rearrangement links TRBV10-1 to TRBJ1-2; perhaps TRBD1 as D (6 bases). V gave up 5 bases and J gave up 2 bases, with 9 bases separating them. The CDR3 covers 13 residues. The germline gives CDR1 WNHNN, CDR2 SYGVQD (reference sequence). CDR3 in DNA: TGCGCCAGCAGTTTGGACAGAAACTATGGCTACACCTTC. Amino acids: CASSLDRNYGYTF.

This clone occurred once. V and J are TRBV23-1 and TRBJ2-2, with TRBD1 matching 8 bases. TRBV23-1 is sorted into the ORF group, with uncertain function. The CDR3 is made up of 14 amino acids. Germline trimming cut 4 bases from V and 5 bases from J; bases unmatched to any gene: 3. The CDR3 DNA sequence: TGCGCCAGCAGTCGCAGGGGGCTTACCGGGGAGCTGTTTTTT. Translated: CASSRRGLTGELFF.

The chain links TRBV30 to TRBJ1-1, with D hard to call. The germline V gene has CDR1 GTSNPN and CDR2 SVGIG (reference sequence). Trimming cost V 1 base and J 5 bases, with 8 bases left between them. The CDR3 loop spans 12 amino acids. CDR3 amino acids: CAWSGPWTEAFF. DNA for the CDR3: TGTGCCTGGAGTGGGCCATGGACTGAAGCTTTCTTT. The full variable domain, in which reference TRBV30 and TRBJ1-1 provide the parts outside the CDR3, is SQTIHQWPATLVQPVGSPLSLECTVEGTSNPNLYWYRQAAGRGLQLLFYSVGIGQISSEVPQNLSASRPQDRQFILSSKKLLLSDSGFYLCAWSGPWTEAFFGQGTRLTVV.

V usage is TRBV9 and J usage is TRBJ2-1; 9 bases are a match to TRBD1. This CDR3 spans 16 amino acids. Germline trimming cut 4 bases from V and 8 bases from J; bases unmatched to any gene: 13. The V gene's germline CDR1 is SGDLS and CDR2 YYNGEE. This CDR3 reads CASSSRVGTGSDEQFF. Here the CDR3 DNA reads TGTGCCAGCAGCTCGCGGGTTGGGACAGGGTCGGATGAGCAGTTCTTC.

The chain links TRBV2 to TRBJ1-4; 11 nucleotides match TRBD1. Losses at the gene ends were 6 bases for V and 4 bases for J; bases not matched to a gene: 7. The CDR3 contains 16 residues. Looked up from germline, CDR1 is SNHLY and CDR2 is FYNNEI. The CDR3 here is CASRGRTGGYNEKLFF. CDR3 coding DNA: TGTGCCAGCAGGGGTAGGACAGGGGGCTATAATGAAAAACTGTTTTTT.

This sequence joins TRBV6-5 and TRBJ1-1; D gene unclear. The CDR3 spans 13 residues. V lost 6 bases and J lost 0, with 8 bases in between. The germline gives CDR1 MNHEY, CDR2 SVGAGI. This chain's CDR3 is CASRQVMNTEAFF. The CDR3 region has the DNA TGTGCCAGCAGACAAGTGATGAACACTGAAGCTTTCTTT.

The rearrangement links TRBV2 to TRBJ2-1, with TRBD1 matching 10 bases. The CDR3 is 13 residues long. Per germline, CDR1 SNHLY and CDR2 FYNNEI. The trim removed 8 bases at V and 9 bases at J, leaving 7 bases unmatched. DNA for the CDR3: TGTGCCAGCCTCCGGACAGGGGGGAGTGAGCAGTTCTTC. Translation gives CASLRTGGSEQFF. The entire variable domain, with the rest obtained from reference TRBV2 and TRBJ2-1, is as follows: EPEVTQTPSHQVTQMGQEVILRCVPISNHLYFYWYRQILGQKVEFLVSFYNNEISEKSEIFDDQFSVERPDGSNFTLKIRSTKLEDSAMYFCASLRTGGSEQFFGPGTRLTVL.

The chain couples TRBV30 to TRBJ2-1; 9 bases match TRBD2. The germline V gene encodes CDR1 GTSNPN and CDR2 SVGIG (reference sequence). Losses at the gene ends were 4 bases for V and 3 bases for J; bases not matched to a gene: 4. CDR3 length: 14 residues. The CDR3 protein is CAWKSGGSYNEQFF. CDR3 DNA sequence: TGTGCCTGGAAAAGCGGGGGGAGCTACAATGAGCAGTTCTTC.

V usage is TRBV27 and J usage is TRBJ1-6; a possible D gene is TRBD1 (6 bases). CDR1 is MNHEY and CDR2 is SMNVEV in the germline V gene (reference sequence). This CDR3 is 16 amino acids long. Trimming took 6 bases from V and 11 from J, leaving 23 bases between them. CDR3 loop: CASSLGGAELKAPLHF. The CDR3 bases are TGTGCCAGCAGCCTGGGGGGGGCGGAACTCAAAGCACCCCTCCACTTT.